Listed below are T cell receptor beta chains from one sample, sequenced in a study of T cell responses to AZD1222 COVID-19 vaccine. Sequenced by immunoSEQ multiplex PCR; TCRdb stores in-frame clones only, minus some. The sample shows tens of thousands of clones, under 95% of them seen only once. The sequenced sample was peripheral blood, obtained 28 days after the second dose of the MenACWY control vaccine. The receptor source for this set is an adult who received the MenACWY meningococcal vaccine as a control. The CDR3 runs from the conserved cysteine through the conserved F or W. D genes are given only for firm matches. Size is stated for part of the rows, as once, few or many counts, or as a class when the clone is expanded.

j_call: TRBJ2-7
d_call: TRBD2
cdr3_length: 15
v_call: TRBV3-1/TRBV3-2
clone_size: NA
cdr3_aa: CASRYGSGAGYEQYF
cdr3_nt: TGTGCCAGCAGATACGGAAGCGGGGCAGGGTACGAGCAGTACTTC

j_call: TRBJ1-5
d_call: NA
cdr3_length: 15
v_call: TRBV6-5
clone_size: NA
cdr3_aa: CASSYEADSNQPQHF
cdr3_nt: TGTGCCAGCAGTTACGAGGCAGATAGCAATCAGCCCCAGCATTTT

j_call: TRBJ2-3
d_call: NA
cdr3_length: 17
v_call: TRBV27
clone_size: NA
cdr3_aa: CASSAPPGPGGTDTQYF
cdr3_nt: TGTGCCAGCAGTGCCCCCCCGGGACCCGGAGGAACAGATACGCAGTATTTT

j_call: TRBJ1-2
d_call: NA
cdr3_length: 14
v_call: TRBV5-6
clone_size: NA
cdr3_aa: CASSLSQPNYGYTF
cdr3_nt: TGTGCCAGCAGCCTTTCTCAGCCCAACTATGGCTACACCTTC

j_call: TRBJ1-1
d_call: NA
cdr3_length: 14
v_call: TRBV5-1
clone_size: once
cdr3_aa: CASQPGGSNTEAFF
cdr3_nt: TGCGCCAGCCAGCCGGGGGGTTCGAACACTGAAGCTTTCTTT

j_call: TRBJ2-5
d_call: NA
cdr3_length: 12
v_call: TRBV30
clone_size: NA
cdr3_aa: CAWSSQWETQYF
cdr3_nt: TGTGCCTGGAGCTCCCAGTGGGAGACCCAGTACTTC

j_call: TRBJ1-1
d_call: NA
cdr3_length: 14
v_call: TRBV6-5
clone_size: NA
cdr3_aa: CASSRWGLNTEAFF
cdr3_nt: TGTGCCAGCAGCCGGTGGGGGTTGAACACTGAAGCTTTCTTT

j_call: TRBJ2-3
d_call: NA
cdr3_length: 13
v_call: TRBV6-4
clone_size: NA
cdr3_aa: CASSAAAADTQYF
cdr3_nt: TGTGCCAGCAGTGCAGCGGCCGCAGATACGCAGTATTTT

j_call: TRBJ1-5
d_call: NA
cdr3_length: 12
v_call: TRBV28
clone_size: NA
cdr3_aa: CASSWGDQPQHF
cdr3_nt: TGTGCCAGCAGTTGGGGGGATCAGCCCCAGCATTTT

j_call: TRBJ2-2
d_call: NA
cdr3_length: 12
v_call: TRBV7-9
clone_size: NA
cdr3_aa: CASSLGSGELFF
cdr3_nt: TGTGCCAGCAGCTTAGGGTCCGGGGAGCTGTTTTTT

j_call: TRBJ2-6
d_call: TRBD1
cdr3_length: 18
v_call: TRBV3-1/TRBV3-2
clone_size: NA
cdr3_aa: CASSQHPGQSSGANVLTF
cdr3_nt: TGTGCCAGCAGCCAGCACCCGGGACAGAGTTCTGGGGCCAACGTCCTGACTTTC

j_call: TRBJ1-2
d_call: NA
cdr3_length: 13
v_call: TRBV14
clone_size: NA
cdr3_aa: CASSPIRAGGYTF
cdr3_nt: TGTGCCAGCAGCCCAATCAGGGCAGGAGGCTACACCTTC

j_call: TRBJ1-3
d_call: NA
cdr3_length: 15
v_call: TRBV7-9
clone_size: NA
cdr3_aa: CASSPQGSYGNTIYF
cdr3_nt: TGTGCCAGCAGCCCCCAGGGGTCTTATGGAAACACCATATATTTT

j_call: TRBJ2-3
d_call: NA
cdr3_length: 15
v_call: TRBV18
clone_size: NA
cdr3_aa: CASSERTSDTDTQYF
cdr3_nt: TGTGCCAGCTCAGAAAGGACTTCAGACACAGATACGCAGTATTTT

j_call: TRBJ1-2
d_call: NA
cdr3_length: 15
v_call: TRBV6-5
clone_size: NA
cdr3_aa: CASSYRVGSNYGYTF
cdr3_nt: TGTGCCAGCAGTTACCGGGTGGGGAGTAACTATGGCTACACCTTC

j_call: TRBJ1-5
d_call: NA
cdr3_length: 18
v_call: TRBV4-1
clone_size: NA
cdr3_aa: CASSLTLQDNYSNQPQHF
cdr3_nt: TGCGCCAGCAGCCTCACCCTCCAGGACAATTATAGCAATCAGCCCCAGCATTTT

j_call: TRBJ2-7
d_call: TRBD2
cdr3_length: 20
v_call: TRBV19
clone_size: NA
cdr3_aa: CASSIPSSGTSGRSPYEQYF
cdr3_nt: TGTGCCAGTAGTATCCCCTCCTCCGGGACTAGCGGGAGATCCCCCTACGAGCAGTACTTC

j_call: TRBJ2-1
d_call: TRBD2
cdr3_length: 15
v_call: TRBV29-1
clone_size: NA
cdr3_aa: CSVESPAGGVYEQFF
cdr3_nt: TGCAGCGTTGAATCTCCAGCGGGAGGGGTTTATGAGCAGTTCTTC

j_call: TRBJ1-2
d_call: NA
cdr3_length: 13
v_call: TRBV12-3/TRBV12-4
clone_size: NA
cdr3_aa: CASSFRGVDGYTF
cdr3_nt: TGTGCCAGCAGTTTCCGGGGCGTAGATGGCTACACCTTC

j_call: TRBJ2-7
d_call: TRBD2
cdr3_length: 16
v_call: TRBV27
clone_size: NA
cdr3_aa: CASSSLTSGMAYEQYF
cdr3_nt: TGTGCCAGCAGTTCCCTCACTAGCGGGATGGCCTACGAGCAGTACTTC

j_call: TRBJ1-4
d_call: TRBD1
cdr3_length: 15
v_call: TRBV19
clone_size: NA
cdr3_aa: CASSLGQGTNEKLFF
cdr3_nt: TGTGCCAGTAGTCTCGGACAGGGGACTAATGAAAAACTGTTTTTT

j_call: TRBJ2-1
d_call: TRBD2
cdr3_length: 15
v_call: TRBV29-1
clone_size: NA
cdr3_aa: CSVDGTSGSGNEQFF
cdr3_nt: TGCAGCGTTGATGGGACTAGCGGGAGTGGGAATGAGCAGTTCTTC

j_call: TRBJ2-2
d_call: NA
cdr3_length: 14
v_call: TRBV21-1
clone_size: NA
cdr3_aa: CASTGDGDTGELFF
cdr3_nt: TGTGCCAGCACCGGGGACGGAGACACCGGGGAGCTGTTTTTT

j_call: TRBJ1-2
d_call: NA
cdr3_length: 12
v_call: TRBV28
clone_size: NA
cdr3_aa: CASTHRSYGYTF
cdr3_nt: TGTGCCAGCACCCATAGGAGCTATGGCTACACCTTC

j_call: TRBJ1-5
d_call: NA
cdr3_length: 13
v_call: TRBV27
clone_size: once
cdr3_aa: CASSLGGSQPQHF
cdr3_nt: TGTGCCAGCAGTTTGGGGGGTAGTCAGCCCCAGCATTTT

j_call: TRBJ1-4
d_call: NA
cdr3_length: 15
v_call: TRBV5-1
clone_size: NA
cdr3_aa: CASSHDRLTNEKLFF
cdr3_nt: TGCGCCAGCAGCCACGACAGGTTGACTAATGAAAAACTGTTTTTT

j_call: TRBJ1-5
d_call: TRBD1
cdr3_length: 16
v_call: TRBV27
clone_size: NA
cdr3_aa: CASSPGTGGINQPQHF
cdr3_nt: TGTGCCAGCAGTCCCGGGACAGGGGGGATCAATCAGCCCCAGCATTTT

j_call: TRBJ2-1
d_call: TRBD2
cdr3_length: 16
v_call: TRBV7-9
clone_size: NA
cdr3_aa: CASSVTSGRGYNEQFF
cdr3_nt: TGTGCCAGCAGCGTTACTAGCGGGAGAGGGTACAATGAGCAGTTCTTC

j_call: TRBJ2-2
d_call: NA
cdr3_length: 14
v_call: TRBV24-1
clone_size: medium-sized
cdr3_aa: CATSGGSDTGELFF
cdr3_nt: TGTGCCACCAGTGGGGGCTCGGACACCGGGGAGCTGTTTTTT

j_call: TRBJ1-2
d_call: NA
cdr3_length: 13
v_call: TRBV6-5
clone_size: NA
cdr3_aa: CASSTIQGLGYTF
cdr3_nt: TGTGCCAGCAGTACCATACAGGGTCTAGGGTACACCTTC

j_call: TRBJ2-1
d_call: TRBD2
cdr3_length: 17
v_call: TRBV7-8
clone_size: NA
cdr3_aa: CASSLARGSGGINEQFF
cdr3_nt: TGTGCCAGCAGCTTAGCGCGGGGTAGCGGGGGGATCAATGAGCAGTTCTTC

j_call: TRBJ2-5
d_call: NA
cdr3_length: 13
v_call: TRBV7-3
clone_size: NA
cdr3_aa: CASSSRWQETQYF
cdr3_nt: TGTGCCAGCAGCTCCCGGTGGCAAGAGACCCAGTACTTC

j_call: TRBJ1-2
d_call: NA
cdr3_length: 10
v_call: TRBV12-3/TRBV12-4
clone_size: NA
cdr3_aa: CASSLRGYTF
cdr3_nt: TGTGCCAGCAGCCTACGGGGCTACACCTTC

j_call: TRBJ1-2
d_call: TRBD1
cdr3_length: 13
v_call: TRBV5-5
clone_size: NA
cdr3_aa: CASSRGDSYGYTF
cdr3_nt: TGTGCCAGCAGCCGGGGGGACAGTTATGGCTACACCTTC

j_call: TRBJ1-6
d_call: NA
cdr3_length: 16
v_call: TRBV28
clone_size: NA
cdr3_aa: CASSSLPWGANSPLHF
cdr3_nt: TGTGCCAGCAGTTCCCTCCCGTGGGGGGCCAATTCACCCCTCCACTTT

j_call: TRBJ1-2
d_call: NA
cdr3_length: 8
v_call: TRBV28
clone_size: NA
cdr3_aa: CASGGYTF
cdr3_nt: TGTGCCAGCGGTGGCTACACCTTC

j_call: TRBJ1-4
d_call: TRBD1
cdr3_length: 15
v_call: TRBV11-2
clone_size: NA
cdr3_aa: CASSSRQGGNEKLFF
cdr3_nt: TGTGCCAGCAGCTCCCGACAGGGAGGGAATGAAAAACTGTTTTTT

j_call: TRBJ1-4
d_call: NA
cdr3_length: 15
v_call: TRBV6-6
clone_size: NA
cdr3_aa: CASSSNRVSREKLFF
cdr3_nt: TGTGCCAGCAGTTCCAACAGGGTCTCGAGGGAAAAACTGTTTTTT

j_call: TRBJ1-1
d_call: TRBD1
cdr3_length: 16
v_call: TRBV4-1
clone_size: once
cdr3_aa: CASSQVPGGGSSEAFF
cdr3_nt: TGCGCCAGCAGCCAAGTTCCAGGGGGCGGATCGTCTGAAGCTTTCTTT

j_call: TRBJ1-1
d_call: NA
cdr3_length: 13
v_call: TRBV7-2
clone_size: NA
cdr3_aa: CASSYRGTQEAFF
cdr3_nt: TGTGCCAGCAGCTACCGAGGGACCCAGGAAGCTTTCTTT

j_call: TRBJ1-3
d_call: NA
cdr3_length: 14
v_call: TRBV9
clone_size: NA
cdr3_aa: CASSGVAGRNTIYF
cdr3_nt: TGTGCCAGCAGCGGCGTAGCAGGGAGAAACACCATATATTTT

j_call: TRBJ2-1
d_call: NA
cdr3_length: 14
v_call: TRBV7-6
clone_size: once
cdr3_aa: CASSLGLEAGEQFF
cdr3_nt: TGTGCCAGCAGCTTAGGACTCGAGGCAGGGGAGCAGTTCTTC

j_call: TRBJ2-1
d_call: TRBD2
cdr3_length: 15
v_call: TRBV7-9
clone_size: NA
cdr3_aa: CASSYALAEYNEQFF
cdr3_nt: TGTGCCAGCAGCTACGCACTAGCGGAATACAATGAGCAGTTCTTC